Detailed here is one T cell receptor (beta chain). The data originate from a study of blood T cell repertoires in COVID-19. Study summary: Whether acute or convalescent, the COVID-19 samples came from the United States, Italy and Spain. The analysed material was cDNA or gDNA that came from T cells, B-cell-depleted T cells, or PBMCs.

In the authors' methods: Amplifying reference gene primers gave estimates of nucleated cell counts. The method was immunoSEQ multiplex PCR; TCRdb's version includes in-frame clones alone and lacks a portion of them. The DNA gave D and trimming, while V, J and clone size come from that table. Of some 110,000 clones in the sample, about 80% were seen once. Trimming removed 2 bases from V and 0 bases from J, with 6 bases in between. The CDR3 covers 14 residues. Germline V lookup: CDR1 SEHNR, CDR2 FQNEAQ (reference sequence). The sample consisted of peripheral blood. The TCR was taken from a man in his 70s with active or convalescent COVID-19. The chain recombines TRBV7-9 with TRBJ2-3, with D unresolved. The CDR3 region is CASSLILSTDTQYF. The CDR3 DNA sequence: TGTGCCAGCAGCTTAATCCTTAGCACAGATACGCAGTATTTT.